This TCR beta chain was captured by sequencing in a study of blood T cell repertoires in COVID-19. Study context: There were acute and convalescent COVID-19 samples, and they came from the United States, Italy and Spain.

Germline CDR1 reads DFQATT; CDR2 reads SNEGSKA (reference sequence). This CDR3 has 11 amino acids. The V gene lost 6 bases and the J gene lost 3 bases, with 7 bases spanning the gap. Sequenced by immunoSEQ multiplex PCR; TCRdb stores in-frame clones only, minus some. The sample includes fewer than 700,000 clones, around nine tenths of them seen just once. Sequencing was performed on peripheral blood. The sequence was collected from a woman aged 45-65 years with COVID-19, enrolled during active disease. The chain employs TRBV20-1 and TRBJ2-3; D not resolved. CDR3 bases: TGCAGTGCCCCCCTGACAGATACGCAGTATTTT. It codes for CSAPLTDTQYF.